The source of this T cell receptor beta chain is a study of blood T cell repertoires in COVID-19. Study as a whole: Spain, Italy and the United States supplied samples that represented acute and convalescent COVID-19. The cDNA or gDNA used as material had been derived from T cells, B-cell-depleted T cells, or PBMCs.

CDR3 size: 16 residues. The V end lost 4 bases, the J end lost 3 bases, and 17 bases lay between the germline ends. Germline CDR1 SGHNT, CDR2 YYREEE (reference sequence). Source study methods: Amplification from reference gene primers served as the basis for estimated nucleated cell counts. Some clones are missing from TCRdb's copy, which holds only in-frame ones; the method was immunoSEQ multiplex PCR. The DNA gave D and trimming, while V, J and clone size come from that table. The table records roughly 250,000 clones, around 82% of them present only once. The rearrangement uses TRBV5-4 and TRBJ2-1; D may be TRBD1 (6 bases). This clonotype was sampled from an elderly woman with active or convalescent COVID-19. Sample: peripheral blood. The CDR3 loop is CASSTRTAKSYNEQFF. DNA of the CDR3: TGTGCCAGCAGCACCCGGACAGCCAAGAGCTACAATGAGCAGTTCTTC.